These 30 T cell receptor beta chains were all obtained from the same sample, sequenced in a study of neurological immune-mediated disorders. MiXCR, run by TCRdb on the 5' RACE reads, gives a single entry per CDR3 protein. The sample lists about 74,000 distinct CDR3 sequences; approximately 5.2% were seen once. The source material was PBMCs. These receptors were obtained from a man in his late teens or twenties with multiple sclerosis.

Only a few counts were recorded for this clonotype. V and J are TRBV5-4 and TRBJ2-1; D remains ambiguous. The CDR3 totals 14 residues. Germline V gene lookup returns CDR1 SGHNT and CDR2 YYREEE (reference sequence). V lost 4 bases, J lost 0 bases, and 8 bases lay in between. The CDR3 reads CASSPRSSYNEQFF. The CDR3 nucleotides read TGTGCCAGCAGCCCTCGTAGCTCCTACAATGAGCAGTTCTTC.

This clonotype was recorded many times. The chain uses TRBV20-1 and TRBJ2-7; D is unclear. This CDR3 has 11 amino acids. Germline-derived CDR1 and CDR2 are DFQATT and SNEGSKA (reference sequence). The V and J ends lost 2 bases and 7 bases respectively, with 9 bases between them. DNA for the CDR3: TGCAGTGCTAGAATTCGGCGGGAGCAGTACTTC. Amino acid sequence: CSARIRREQYF.

This clonotype came up a few times. The genes are TRBV20-1 and TRBJ2-7; the match to TRBD2 covers 8 bases. The CDR3 loop spans 18 amino acids. The V gene end was trimmed by 0 bases and the J gene end by 2 bases; junction bases not matched to a gene: 15. Germline V gene data show CDR1 as DFQATT and CDR2 as SNEGSKA (reference sequence). The CDR3 spells CSARDLWLSGSGPYEQYF. The CDR3 DNA reads as TGCAGTGCTAGAGATTTATGGTTAAGCGGGAGTGGACCCTACGAGCAGTACTTC.

This clonotype was counted at least ten times. With a much larger clone just one base away, this may be a read error. The CDR3 spells CSVGRGDIINNEQFF. Written as DNA, the CDR3 is TGCAGCGTAGGTCGTGGGGACATTATTAACAATGAGCAGTTCTTC. The chain is built from TRBV29-1 and TRBJ2-1, with D possibly matching TRBD1 (6 bases). V shed 6 bases and J shed 5 bases, with 20 bases lying between them. Germline CDR1 reads SQVTM; CDR2 reads ANQGSEA. CDR3 length: 15 amino acids.

This clonotype has a count of ten or more. The chain is built from TRBV5-1 and TRBJ1-1; no firm D call. This CDR3 comprises 12 residues. In germline, CDR1 is SGHRS, CDR2 YFSETQ. The germline V and J ends were trimmed by 3 bases and 1 base, with 4 bases remaining between them. CDR3 DNA sequence: TGCGCCAGCAGCTCTAGGAACACTGAAGCTTTCTTT. Translating it yields CASSSRNTEAFF.

This clonotype was seen at least ten times. This sequence joins TRBV5-1 and TRBJ2-3, with D maybe TRBD2 (6 bases). The V and J ends lost 3 bases and 3 bases respectively, with 11 bases between them. Per the germline V gene, CDR1 is SGHRS and CDR2 is YFSETQ. CDR3 length equals 14 residues. CDR3 nucleotides: TGCGCCAGCAGCTCAGTCGGGGGAACAGATACGCAGTATTTT. It yields the protein CASSSVGGTDTQYF.

In its sample, this clonotype was seen many times. This chain joins TRBV20-1 and TRBJ2-1; TRBD1 is a possible D gene (6 bases). The ends were cut back, 5 bases at V and 2 bases at J, with 16 bases in the middle. The length of the CDR3 is 15 residues. From germline, CDR1 is DFQATT and CDR2 SNEGSKA (reference sequence). The CDR3 coding sequence is TGCAGTGCTTTAAAGGACAGTCATACCTACAATGAGCAGTTCTTC. Translated, it gives CSALKDSHTYNEQFF.

This clonotype was recorded at least ten times. CDR3: CASSVGGGSPGNTIYF. CDR3 bases: TGTGCCAGCAGCGTGGGAGGTGGAAGTCCCGGAAACACCATATATTTT. This chain connects TRBV9 to TRBJ1-3; no clear D gene. CDR1 is SGDLS, CDR2 YYNGEE, per germline. CDR3 length equals 16 residues. Trimming took off 2 bases at V and 4 bases at J, with 16 bases between the two ends. The full variable domain, in which reference TRBV9 and TRBJ1-3 provide the parts outside the CDR3, is DSGVTQTPKHLITATGQRVTLRCSPRSGDLSVYWYQQSLDQGLQFLIQYYNGEERAKGNILERFSAQQFPDLHSELNLSSLELGDSALYFCASSVGGGSPGNTIYFGEGSWLTVV.

In its sample, this clonotype was seen many times. The genes are TRBV13 and TRBJ2-2, with D possibly being TRBD2 (6 bases). V gave up 8 bases and J gave up 1 base, with 14 bases separating them. Per germline, CDR1 PRHDT and CDR2 FYEKMQ (reference sequence). CDR3 size: 15 residues. This CDR3 reads CASQAEGLNTGELFF. CDR3 DNA: TGTGCCAGCCAAGCGGAGGGCTTGAACACCGGGGAGCTGTTTTTT.

This clonotype was seen at least ten times. The chain carries TRBV20-1 and TRBJ2-3; the D gene is possibly TRBD2 (5 bases). Trimming took off 6 bases at V and 7 bases at J, with 14 bases between the two ends. Germline CDR1 DFQATT, CDR2 SNEGSKA (reference sequence). The CDR3 is made up of 12 amino acids. CDR3 region: CSAVGSAYTQYF. DNA for the CDR3: TGCAGTGCAGTGGGTAGCGCGTATACGCAGTATTTT.

This clonotype was observed many times. V gene TRBV12-3 or TRBV12-4 combines with J gene TRBJ1-6; 8 bases line up with TRBD1. V dropped 7 bases and J dropped 8; count of bases not matched to a gene: 13. The CDR3 loop spans 16 amino acids. The CDR3 here is CASTYGQGGSYSPLHF. The CDR3 coding sequence is TGTGCCAGCACCTACGGACAGGGCGGTTCGTATTCACCCCTCCACTTT.

The chain carries TRBV9 and TRBJ1-2, with TRBD1 as a possible D gene (6 bases). Germline lookup yields CDR1 SGDLS and CDR2 YYNGEE. The V end was cut by 4 bases, the J end by 4 bases, with 17 bases between. The length of the CDR3 is 15 residues. The CDR3 loop reads CASSTGKGTSYGYTF. CDR3 DNA: TGTGCCAGCAGCACCGGTAAAGGGACATCCTATGGCTACACCTTC.

This clonotype was detected only a few times. This clone may be a read error of a much larger clone one base away. In DNA form, the CDR3 reads TGTACCAGCAGCTTTGAGGGTCAGGGGACCCAGTACTTC. It is translated as CTSSFEGQGTQYF. V gene TRBV7-9 combines with J gene TRBJ2-5; D may match TRBD1 or TRBD2 (5 bases each). CDR3 size: 13 residues. CDR1 SEHNR and CDR2 FQNEAQ come from the germline V gene (reference sequence).

This clonotype showed up many times. The CDR3 region is CASSLSGGSYGYTF. The CDR3, as DNA: TGTGCCAGCAGTTTATCGGGGGGGAGCTATGGCTACACCTTC. The chain carries TRBV27 and TRBJ1-2; a weak D match, TRBD1 (5 bases). The CDR3 length is 14 residues. The V gene lost 0 bases and the J gene lost 4 bases, with 9 bases spanning the gap. The germline gives CDR1 MNHEY, CDR2 SMNVEV (reference sequence).

This clonotype was seen ten or more times. The rearrangement links TRBV29-1 to TRBJ2-1, with 9 nucleotides matching TRBD1. From germline, CDR1 is SQVTM and CDR2 ANQGSEA. The CDR3 extends over 13 amino acids. V shed 6 bases, J shed 4 bases, and the junction held 4 bases outside the gene matches. DNA for the CDR3: TGCAGCGTGACGGGACAGGGATACAATGAGCAGTTCTTC. Translating gives CSVTGQGYNEQFF.

This chain connects TRBV7-9 to TRBJ2-7; tentative D call: TRBD1 (5 bases). Germline V gives CDR1 SEHNR, CDR2 FQNEAQ (reference sequence). The CDR3 totals 16 residues. The V and J ends lost 5 bases and 2 bases respectively, with 19 bases between them. The CDR3 DNA sequence: TGTGCCAGCAGCCAGCAGGGTTTAGCCCAAACCTACGAGCAGTACTTC. This encodes CASSQQGLAQTYEQYF.

This clonotype was observed at least ten times. The CDR3 reads CASSLAVNTEAFF. The DNA for the CDR3 is TGTGCCAGCAGTTTAGCAGTGAACACTGAAGCTTTCTTT. V is TRBV28 and J is TRBJ1-1; D is unresolved. The CDR3 has 13 residues. Per germline, CDR1 MDHEN and CDR2 SYDVKM. The ends were cut back, 2 bases at V and 0 bases at J, with 4 bases in the middle.

This clonotype appeared many times. The rearrangement joins TRBV12-3 or TRBV12-4 to TRBJ2-7; 7 nucleotides line up with TRBD1. The CDR3 is made up of 17 amino acids. With 4 bases clipped from V and 2 bases from J, the junction kept 14 bases outside the gene matches. The CDR3 DNA sequence: TGTGCCAGCAGTTCTGAACGCCGGGACAGAAAACCCTACGAGCAGTACTTC. Protein: CASSSERRDRKPYEQYF.

This clonotype was found many times. This sequence joins TRBV12-3 or TRBV12-4 and TRBJ1-3; D is uncertain. The CDR3 runs 11 residues. Trimming removed 6 bases from V and 6 bases from J, with 6 bases in between. The DNA of the CDR3 is TGTGCCAGCAGCTACCAAAACACCATATATTTT. Protein: CASSYQNTIYF.

At least ten counts were recorded for this clonotype. The rearrangement links TRBV20-1 to TRBJ1-1; D is uncertain. The V and J ends lost 2 bases and 3 bases respectively, with 10 bases between them. Germline CDR1 reads DFQATT; CDR2 reads SNEGSKA (reference sequence). The CDR3 has 13 residues. For the CDR3, the DNA is TGCAGTGCTAGACCCCGACGGTACACTGAAGCTTTCTTT. Translation: CSARPRRYTEAFF.

This clonotype was observed a few times. A much larger clonotype is one base distant, so this may be a read error. The chain carries TRBV11-1 and TRBJ2-2; D unclear. Trimming stripped 5 bases from V and 1 base from J, with 11 bases between. Germline CDR1 and CDR2: SGHAT and FQDESV (reference sequence). This CDR3 comprises 15 residues. The CDR3 sequence: CASSPRTKNTGELFF. CDR3 DNA: TGTGCCAGCAGCCCTCGAACTAAGAACACCGGGGAGCTGTTTTTT.

This clonotype has at least ten counts. V is TRBV20-1 and J is TRBJ2-7; D possibly corresponds to TRBD1 (6 bases). This CDR3 contains 12 residues. Trimming left V 6 bases short and J 5 bases short, with 14 bases between. CDR1 is DFQATT, CDR2 SNEGSKA, per germline (reference sequence). The CDR3 loop is CSAVMTGHEQYF. CDR3 DNA: TGCAGTGCGGTGATGACAGGCCACGAGCAGTACTTC.

This clonotype was counted ten times or more. The chain links TRBV20-1 to TRBJ2-5; TRBD2 agrees at 9 bases. The length of the CDR3 is 16 residues. From germline, CDR1 is DFQATT and CDR2 SNEGSKA (reference sequence). J gave up 5 bases and V 7 bases, and 17 bases lay outside the gene matches. The CDR3 spells CSVGGVPGLAPETQYF. CDR3 DNA: TGCAGTGTTGGGGGGGTACCGGGACTAGCTCCCGAGACCCAGTACTTC.

This clonotype was seen ten or more times. V and J are TRBV12-3 or TRBV12-4 and TRBJ2-7, with D possibly matching TRBD1 (5 bases). The CDR3 consists of 14 residues. The V end was cut by 3 bases, the J end by 0 bases, with 9 bases between. The CDR3 bases are TGTGCCAGCAGTTTCAGGGTAGACTCCTACGAGCAGTACTTC. Protein sequence: CASSFRVDSYEQYF.

This clonotype was found many times. The chain combines TRBV25-1 with TRBJ2-7, with D unresolved. With 4 bases removed from V and 10 bases from J, the gap between germline ends came to 11 bases. Germline CDR1 is MGHDK and CDR2 is SYGVNS. There are 11 residues in the CDR3. DNA for the CDR3: TGTGCCAGCAGTGGGGCCCGCTCCCAGTACTTC. Translation gives CASSGARSQYF.

This clonotype was observed at least ten times. The V call is TRBV5-1, the J call TRBJ2-3; D remains unclear. V was shortened by 1 base and J by 2 bases, with 11 bases between the two germline ends. This CDR3 contains 15 residues. Germline CDR1 reads SGHRS; CDR2 reads YFSETQ. The CDR3 coding sequence is TGCGCCAGCAGCTTGTTTAGCCCACACACAGATACGCAGTATTTT. Protein: CASSLFSPHTDTQYF.

This clonotype has ten or more counts. This chain joins TRBV7-2 and TRBJ2-1; D remains unclear. Trimming took 5 bases from V and 0 from J, leaving 14 bases between them. The CDR3 extends over 16 amino acids. Germline-derived CDR1 and CDR2 are SGHTA and FQGNSA. CDR3 amino acids: CASSPWGSSSYNEQFF. DNA of the CDR3: TGTGCCAGCAGCCCGTGGGGTTCTAGCTCCTACAATGAGCAGTTCTTC.

In this sample, this clonotype turned up many times. V is TRBV29-1 and J is TRBJ2-3; D gene ambiguous. The ends were cut back, 4 bases at V and 0 bases at J, with 8 bases in the middle. The CDR3 has 13 residues. CDR1 and CDR2 from the germline V gene are SQVTM and ANQGSEA. CDR3 residues: CSVGGASTDTQYF. The DNA of the CDR3 is TGCAGCGTTGGAGGAGCTAGCACAGATACGCAGTATTTT.

This clonotype showed up many times. The chain joins TRBV20-1 to TRBJ2-7; 8 bases are a match to TRBD2. J gave up 6 bases and V 1 base, and 8 bases lay outside the gene matches. The CDR3 contains 14 residues. Germline CDR1 reads DFQATT; CDR2 reads SNEGSKA (reference sequence). Written as DNA, the CDR3 is TGCAGTGCTAGAGTACCAGCGGGAGACTCCGAGCAGTACTTC. Its protein product is CSARVPAGDSEQYF.

This clonotype was picked up many times. This sequence joins TRBV20-1 and TRBJ2-1; no definite D call. The CDR3 has 12 amino acids. Germline V gene sequence: CDR1 DFQATT, CDR2 SNEGSKA (reference sequence). Between the trimmed V and J ends, which lost 5 bases and 2 bases, there was a span of 7 bases. CDR3 sequence: CSAPFAYNEQFF. The CDR3 DNA sequence: TGCAGTGCTCCTTTTGCCTACAATGAGCAGTTCTTC.